These 20 T cell receptor beta chains came from one sample sequenced in a study of cytomegalovirus exposure and HLA in healthy donors. The PCR had 60 Vbeta and 13 Jbeta primers. Sequencing was performed with immunoSEQ multiplex PCR; in TCRdb, only in-frame clones are kept and a portion is missing. The sample spans 220,000 or so clones; the ten largest clones claim about 1%. Specimen: PBMCs. These receptors all stem from a girl aged 2-10 years in good health and CMV-seropositive.

Here the CDR3 reads CASSQDPVSGANVLTF. The CDR3, as DNA: TGTGCCAGCAGCCAAGACCCGGTCTCTGGGGCCAACGTCCTGACTTTC. The chain uses TRBV14 and TRBJ2-6; D call uncertain. Trimming removed 0 bases at V and 0 bases at J, with 6 bases between. Germline loops: CDR1 SGHDN, CDR2 FVKESK. CDR3 length equals 16 residues.

The chain carries TRBV27 and TRBJ1-5, with a tentative D call TRBD1 (6 bases). The CDR3 loop spans 14 amino acids. V lost 5 bases to trimming and J lost 3 bases, with 11 bases between them. The germline V gene has CDR1 MNHEY and CDR2 SMNVEV (reference sequence). The CDR3 loop reads CASSLRGVNQPQHF. The CDR3 DNA follows: TGTGCCAGCAGTCTCAGGGGAGTCAATCAGCCCCAGCATTTT.

This chain links TRBV15 with TRBJ2-3; D not certain. The germline V gene has CDR1 LNHNV and CDR2 YYDKDF (reference sequence). Trimming stripped 0 bases from V and 1 base from J, with 14 bases between. The CDR3 spans 17 residues. The CDR3 DNA reads as TGTGCCACCAGCAGAGATTGGGTGGGCTCCCGCACAGATACGCAGTATTTT. Translation: CATSRDWVGSRTDTQYF.

The CDR3 reads CASSSQQETNTGELFF. Here the CDR3 DNA reads TGTGCCAGCAGCTCACAACAGGAGACGAACACCGGGGAGCTGTTTTTT. The chain couples TRBV9 to TRBJ2-2, with a possible D match to TRBD1 (5 bases). There are 16 residues in the CDR3. Trimming left V 4 bases short and J 0 bases short, with 13 bases between. Per germline, CDR1 SGDLS and CDR2 YYNGEE.

On this clone itself: One end of the junction varies from germline; a read error may be responsible. This sequence joins TRBV7-7 and TRBJ2-5, with TRBD1 identical over 8 bases. Per the germline V gene, CDR1 is SSHAT and CDR2 is FNYEAQ (reference sequence). The CDR3 is made up of 14 amino acids. The CDR3 loop is CASSVGQGRETQYF. CDR3 nucleotide sequence: TGTGCTAGCAGCGTAGGACAGGGACGAGAGACCCAGTACTTC. The whole variable domain, remainder taken from reference TRBV7-7 and TRBJ2-5, is GAGVSQSPRYKVTKRGQDVTLRCDPISSHATLYWYQQALGQGPEFLTYFNYEAQPDKSGLPSDRFSAERPEGSISTLTIQRTEQRDSAMYRCASSVGQGRETQYFGPGTRLLVL.

The gene calls are TRBV6-5 and TRBJ2-7; D not resolved. CDR3 length: 12 amino acids. V lost 4 bases and J lost 3, with 7 bases in between. Germline V CDR1 and CDR2: MNHEY, SVGAGI. CDR3 region: CASSSVSYEQYF. DNA for the CDR3: TGTGCCAGCAGTTCAGTAAGCTACGAGCAGTACTTC.

The chain uses TRBV7-8 and TRBJ2-3, with 7 bases fitting TRBD2. The CDR3 covers 16 residues. Per germline, CDR1 SGHVS and CDR2 FQNEAQ. Losses at the gene ends were 1 base for V and 5 bases for J; bases not matched to a gene: 9. In nucleotides, the CDR3 is TGTGCCAGCAGCTTAGGGAACGCGGGACTAAAAGATACGCAGTATTTT. Residues: CASSLGNAGLKDTQYF.

As concerns this clone: The sample contains more than one DNA sequence encoding this CDR3. The chain recombines TRBV25-1 with TRBJ2-3; 11 bases fit TRBD2. This CDR3 is built from 16 residues. The trim removed 2 bases at V and 6 bases at J, leaving 7 bases unmatched. Germline V gene data show CDR1 as MGHDK and CDR2 as SYGVNS. CDR3 loop: CASSERLAGWSDTQYF. Here the CDR3 DNA reads TGTGCCAGCAGTGAAAGACTAGCGGGATGGTCGGATACGCAGTATTTT. Supplemented by reference TRBV25-1 and TRBJ2-3, the full variable domain reads EADIYQTPRYLVIGTGKKITLECSQTMGHDKMYWYQQDPGMELHLIHYSYGVNSTEKGDLSSESTVSRIRTEHFPLTLESARPSHTSQYLCASSERLAGWSDTQYFGPGTRLTVL.

The CDR3 is CSVGGGALNTEAFF. The DNA of the CDR3 is TGCAGCGTCGGGGGAGGAGCCCTGAACACTGAAGCTTTCTTT. The rearrangement uses TRBV29-1 and TRBJ1-1; tentative D call: TRBD1 (5 bases). Per the germline V gene, CDR1 is SQVTM and CDR2 is ANQGSEA. V was cut by 6 bases and J by 0 bases, with 14 bases left in between. The CDR3 runs 14 residues. Full variable domain (remainder filled in from reference TRBV29-1 and TRBJ1-1): SAVISQKPSRDICQRGTSLTIQCQVDSQVTMMFWYRQQPGQSLTLIATANQGSEATYESGFVIDKFPISRPNLTFSTLTVSNMSPEDSSIYLCSVGGGALNTEAFFGQGTRLTVV.

The CDR3 protein is CASSLMPASLAGDYNEQFF. CDR3 bases: TGTGCCAGCAGCTTAATGCCCGCTTCACTAGCGGGGGACTACAATGAGCAGTTCTTC. This chain joins TRBV7-9 and TRBJ2-1; 11 bases are a match to TRBD2. There are 19 residues in the CDR3. V lost 2 bases, J lost 3 bases, and 12 bases stayed unmatched. Germline V gives CDR1 SEHNR, CDR2 FQNEAQ (reference sequence).

The CDR3 here is CASSRDTEYGTQYF. CDR3 coding DNA: TGTGCCAGCAGCCGGGACACTGAATATGGGACCCAGTACTTC. The chain carries TRBV7-9 and TRBJ2-5; TRBD1 is a possible D gene (6 bases). V was clipped by 5 bases and J by 7 bases, with 17 bases between them. Germline V gives CDR1 SEHNR, CDR2 FQNEAQ (reference sequence). CDR3 length: 14 amino acids.

The J gene is TRBJ2-4, the V gene TRBV28; D gene ambiguous. Germline assignment: CDR1 MDHEN and CDR2 SYDVKM. The V and J ends lost 3 bases and 0 bases respectively, with 3 bases between them. This CDR3 region has 13 residues. For the CDR3, the DNA is TGTGCCAGCAGTTTCCTAGCCAAAAACATTCAGTACTTC. This translates into CASSFLAKNIQYF.

The CDR3 DNA reads as TGTGCCAGCAGCTTGGCGGGGGGGGGCCCGCTCTATGGCTACACCTTC. This sequence encodes CASSLAGGGPLYGYTF. V and J are TRBV5-4 and TRBJ1-2, with D tentatively TRBD1 (6 bases). The CDR3 extends over 16 amino acids. Trimming shortened V by 0 bases and J by 4 bases, and 16 bases separated the two germline ends. CDR1 and CDR2 from the germline V gene are SGHNT and YYREEE (reference sequence).

The CDR3, as DNA: TGTGCCAGCAGTTACCGAGGACAGGGCAAGGGGTTGCGTGAGACCCAGTACTTC. Translated: CASSYRGQGKGLRETQYF. The chain couples TRBV28 to TRBJ2-5, with 8 positions matching TRBD1. V dropped 4 bases and J dropped 5; count of bases not matched to a gene: 18. Germline CDR1 is MDHEN and CDR2 is SYDVKM. The CDR3 has 18 residues. The full variable domain, with the rest looked up from reference TRBV28 and TRBJ2-5, is DVKVTQSSRYLVKRTGEKVFLECVQDMDHENMFWYRQDPGLGLRLIYFSYDVKMKEKGDIPEGYSVSREKKERFSLILESASTNQTSMYLCASSYRGQGKGLRETQYFGPGTRLLVL.

This chain links TRBV6-1 with TRBJ2-2; perhaps TRBD2 as D (6 bases). V was cut by 3 bases and J by 5 bases, with 13 bases left in between. The CDR3 contains 15 residues. The germline CDR1 and CDR2 sequences are MNHNS and SASEGT. The CDR3 DNA reads as TGTGCCAGCAGTGACCCGGTGGCGGGAACCGGGGAGCTGTTTTTT. This gives the protein CASSDPVAGTGELFF.

This sequence joins TRBV13 and TRBJ2-7; maybe TRBD2 (5 bases). The germline gives CDR1 PRHDT, CDR2 FYEKMQ (reference sequence). This CDR3 has 15 residues. The V gene lost 5 bases and the J gene lost 3 bases, with 17 bases spanning the gap. The CDR3 loop is CASSARGYGNYEQYF. The CDR3 DNA follows: TGTGCCAGCAGCGCCCGCGGGTACGGAAACTACGAGCAGTACTTC.

The chain joins TRBV18 to TRBJ1-1; D is unresolved. Germline assignment: CDR1 KGHSH and CDR2 LQKENI. The V end was cut by 6 bases, the J end by 4 bases, with 15 bases between. The CDR3 has 14 residues. The CDR3 protein is CASSLGGLGTEAFF. The CDR3 bases are TGTGCCAGCTCCCTAGGAGGGTTGGGCACTGAAGCTTTCTTT.

The chain carries TRBV28 and TRBJ2-3; TRBD1 aligns across 8 bases. CDR1 and CDR2 from the germline V gene are MDHEN and SYDVKM. J was trimmed by 1 base and V by 6 bases; bases with no gene match: 6. The length of the CDR3 is 15 residues. The CDR3 DNA reads as TGTGCCAGCAGGGACAGGGTTTACCGCACAGATACGCAGTATTTT. It encodes CASRDRVYRTDTQYF.

The rearrangement uses TRBV30 and TRBJ2-2; 8 nucleotides match TRBD1. Germline lookup yields CDR1 GTSNPN and CDR2 SVGIG (reference sequence). This CDR3 is built from 15 residues. V trimming: 4 bases; J trimming: 1 base; junction bases outside the gene matches: 5. CDR3 nucleotides: TGTGCCTGGACAACCGGGACAGGGAACACCGGGGAGCTGTTTTTT. Protein sequence: CAWTTGTGNTGELFF.

The V call is TRBV10-2, the J call TRBJ2-2; D remains ambiguous. CDR1 is WSHSY, CDR2 SAAADI, per germline. The V and J ends lost 0 bases and 5 bases respectively, with 13 bases between them. CDR3 length equals 16 residues. DNA for the CDR3: TGCGCCAGCAGTGAGTCGACCGGAGTCGGGACCGGGGAGCTGTTTTTT. The encoded protein is CASSESTGVGTGELFF.